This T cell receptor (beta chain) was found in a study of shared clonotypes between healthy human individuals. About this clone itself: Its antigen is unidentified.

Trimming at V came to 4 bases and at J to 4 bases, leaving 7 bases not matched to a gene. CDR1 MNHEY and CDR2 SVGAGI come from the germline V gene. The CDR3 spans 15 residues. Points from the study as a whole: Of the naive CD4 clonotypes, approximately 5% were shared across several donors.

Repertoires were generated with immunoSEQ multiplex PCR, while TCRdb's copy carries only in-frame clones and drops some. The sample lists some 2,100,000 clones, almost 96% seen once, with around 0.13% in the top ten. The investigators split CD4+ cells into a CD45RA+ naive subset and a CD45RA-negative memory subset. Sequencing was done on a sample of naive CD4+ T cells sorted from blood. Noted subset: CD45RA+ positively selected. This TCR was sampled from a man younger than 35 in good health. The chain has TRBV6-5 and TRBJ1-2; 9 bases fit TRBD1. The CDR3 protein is CASSSTGTGRYGYTF. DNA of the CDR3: TGTGCCAGCAGTTCCACCGGGACAGGGCGCTATGGCTACACCTTC.